This T cell receptor beta chain was retrieved from a study of T-cell reconstitution after alpha-beta-depleted transplantation in children. Unique molecular identifiers were incorporated into the prepared TCRbeta library. MiXCR, run by TCRdb on the PCR reads, gives a single entry per CDR3 protein. The data contain about 110,000 distinct CDR3 sequences, about 23% of them singletons. J lost 7 bases, V lost 6 bases, and 5 bases had no gene match. Germline V gives CDR1 DFQATT, CDR2 SNEGSKA (reference sequence). The CDR3 totals 12 residues. A word on this clonotype: Its antigen is as yet unknown.

Study outcomes and limitations: Some patients' high day-60 TCRbeta diversity was attributed to recipient cells surviving conditioning.

The TCR originated in a male patient aged 2 to 9 who had a stem cell transplant for chronic granulomatous disease, so the T cells may come from the graft donor. Sequenced material: PBMCs, mostly from graft donor cells, taken 180 days after TCRalphabeta/CD19-depleted stem cell transplant. V gene TRBV20-1 combines with J gene TRBJ2-2; 7 nucleotides line up with TRBD1. In nucleotides, the CDR3 is TGCAGTGCCCTACAGGGGATCGGGGAGCTGTTTTTT. Its protein is CSALQGIGELFF.